This is a list of T cell receptor beta chains from one sample in a study of shared clonotypes between healthy human individuals. The assay was immunoSEQ multiplex PCR, and TCRdb's table has in-frame clones only and misses some. The table has under 1,100,000 clones, around 76% seen once. The sample was memory CD4+ T cells sorted from blood. The origin of the receptors is a man between 18 and 35 years old in good health. Both conserved end residues are part of each CDR3.

CDR3 protein	V gene	J gene
CSAGRGGHSYNEQFF	TRBV29-1	TRBJ2-1
CASSTRTLASTDTQYF	TRBV5-8	TRBJ2-3
CASSRAAASYEQYF	TRBV9	TRBJ2-7
CASSELGGPEQYF	TRBV25-1	TRBJ2-7
CASSFGQENEQYF	TRBV5-1	TRBJ2-7
CASSLEARSTDTQYF	TRBV5-1	TRBJ2-3
CASSVTGSGQPQHF	TRBV19	TRBJ1-5
CATMIQGLLNTEAFF	TRBV6-6	TRBJ1-1
CASSVGFNEQFF	TRBV9	TRBJ2-1
CASSPSTGQGAIGYTF	TRBV27	TRBJ1-2
CASSSPGQGYNEQFF	TRBV5-4	TRBJ2-1
CASSQVLAREADTQYF	TRBV4-2	TRBJ2-3
CASSHGTQAVSEQYF	TRBV5-1	TRBJ2-7
CASSLTTFSYEQYF	TRBV7-8	TRBJ2-7
CASSLVNAHRPHQPQHF	TRBV11-2	TRBJ1-5
CASSLSGSALGTDTQYF	TRBV7-2	TRBJ2-3